Each of the 28 T cell receptor beta chains below was sequenced from the same sample in a study of Graves' ophthalmopathy and Graves' hyperthyroidism. TCR beta CDR3 amplification used RNA transcripts. HTBI primers were employed in first-round RT-PCR, then a second-round multiplex PCR followed. Via MiXCR, TCRdb re-called the multiplex PCR reads, giving one row per CDR3 protein. The sample lists fewer than 400,000 distinct CDR3 sequences; approximately 16% were seen once. Sequenced: peripheral blood. Every receptor here comes from a woman aged 18-29 years with Graves' ophthalmopathy.

Many counts were recorded for this clonotype. CDR3 region: CAWMEQFEAFF. For the CDR3, the DNA is TGTGCCTGGATGGAGCAGTTTGAAGCTTTCTTT. J is TRBJ1-1 and V is TRBV30; D is unclear. Deletions cut 4 bases from V and 7 bases from J, with 10 bases between. This CDR3 contains 11 residues. Per the germline V gene, CDR1 is GTSNPN and CDR2 is SVGIG (reference sequence).

In this sample, this clonotype turned up many times. V gene TRBV28 combines with J gene TRBJ1-5; possible D gene TRBD1, 5 bases. The CDR3 totals 13 residues. Trimming took 6 bases from V and 6 from J, leaving 12 bases between them. Germline V gene sequence: CDR1 MDHEN, CDR2 SYDVKM. The CDR3 DNA reads TGTGCCAGCAGACCTCCTGGGGGTCAGCCCCAGCATTTT. Translating it yields CASRPPGGQPQHF.

In its sample, this clonotype was seen many times. This chain joins TRBV7-9 and TRBJ2-2, with unresolved D. Looked up from germline, CDR1 is SEHNR and CDR2 is FQNEAQ (reference sequence). The CDR3 is 12 residues long. Trimming shortened V by 8 bases and J by 5 bases, and 9 bases separated the two germline ends. CDR3 sequence: CASVNPTGELFF. The CDR3 region has the DNA TGTGCCAGCGTTAATCCGACCGGGGAGCTGTTTTTT.

This clonotype was recorded many times. V gene TRBV28 combines with J gene TRBJ2-5, with TRBD2 matching over 7 bases. Germline V gives CDR1 MDHEN, CDR2 SYDVKM. The CDR3 covers 16 residues. V lost 5 bases to trimming and J lost 2 bases; unmatched junction nucleotides: 11. CDR3 sequence: CASSTHTLAEQETQYF. The CDR3 nucleotides are TGTGCCAGCAGTACACATACTCTAGCGGAACAAGAGACCCAGTACTTC. Supplemented by reference TRBV28 and TRBJ2-5, the full variable domain reads DVKVTQSSRYLVKRTGEKVFLECVQDMDHENMFWYRQDPGLGLRLIYFSYDVKMKEKGDIPEGYSVSREKKERFSLILESASTNQTSMYLCASSTHTLAEQETQYFGPGTRLLVL.

This clonotype showed up just once. CDR3 in amino acids: CASRGKPGQGSNYGYTF. The CDR3 DNA sequence: TGTGCCAGCAGAGGAAAACCGGGACAGGGAAGTAACTATGGCTACACCTTC. This chain joins TRBV6-1 and TRBJ1-2, with 9 positions matching TRBD1. Trimming took 6 bases from V and 1 from J; bases not matched to a gene: 12. The CDR3 contains 17 residues. Germline-derived CDR1 and CDR2 are MNHNS and SASEGT.

The chain combines TRBV7-6 with TRBJ2-5, with D maybe TRBD2 (6 bases). The CDR3 is 13 residues long. Trimming shortened V by 5 bases and J by 4 bases, and 11 bases separated the two germline ends. Germline V CDR1 and CDR2: SGHVS, FNYEAQ. CDR3 sequence: CASSPEAGETQYF. The DNA of the CDR3 is TGTGCCAGCAGCCCCGAAGCGGGAGAGACCCAGTACTTC.

This clonotype was recorded a few times. The chain uses TRBV6-2 or TRBV6-3 and TRBJ2-2, with D tentatively TRBD2 (7 bases). V shed 0 bases and J shed 4 bases, with 18 bases lying between them. The CDR3 totals 18 residues. Per the germline V gene, CDR1 is MNHEY and CDR2 is SVGEGT. CDR3 bases: TGTGCCAGCAGTTACTCGATGGGGGGGGGGCGGACCACCGGGGAGCTGTTTTTT. Translation gives CASSYSMGGGRTTGELFF.

This clonotype was picked up many times. The CDR3 here is CASSYRLQGITEAFF. The DNA for the CDR3 is TGTGCCAGCAGTTACCGACTACAGGGAATCACTGAAGCTTTCTTT. This chain uses TRBV6-5 with TRBJ1-1; tentative D call: TRBD1 (6 bases). V lost 2 bases and J 4 bases, leaving 14 bases between the germline ends. Germline V lookup: CDR1 MNHEY, CDR2 SVGAGI. The CDR3 has 15 residues.

This clonotype has a count of ten or more. The V and J genes are TRBV28 and TRBJ2-7; maybe TRBD1 (6 bases). Germline loops: CDR1 MDHEN, CDR2 SYDVKM. The CDR3 totals 15 residues. The V gene lost 6 bases and the J gene lost 0 bases, with 15 bases spanning the gap. CDR3 bases: TGTGCCAGCAGCACCGGACAGACCCACTCCTACGAGCAGTACTTC. Amino acid sequence: CASSTGQTHSYEQYF.

The table lists this clonotype with a few counts. The CDR3 loop reads CASSEGGSMVYEQYF. DNA of the CDR3: TGTGCCAGCAGTGAAGGCGGGAGTATGGTCTACGAGCAGTACTTC. The chain couples TRBV6-1 to TRBJ2-7; 7 positions agree with TRBD2. CDR1 and CDR2 (germline): MNHNS, SASEGT. This CDR3 is built from 15 residues. V was pared by 1 base and J by 3 bases, with 6 bases of the junction left unmatched.

This clonotype was counted between two and nine times. The CDR3 coding sequence is TGTGCCATCAGTGTCGATAGCGGGGATATGCGGGAGCAGTACTTC. It specifies CAISVDSGDMREQYF. This chain joins TRBV10-3 and TRBJ2-7; 8 positions agree with TRBD2. There are 15 residues in the CDR3. V was pared by 4 bases and J by 7 bases, with 12 bases of the junction left unmatched. Per the germline V gene, CDR1 is ENHRY and CDR2 is SYGVKD.

This clonotype was seen ten or more times. The CDR3 nucleotides are TGTGCCAGCAGCTCGCCACAGGCCAACACTGAAGCTTTCTTT. Translated, it gives CASSSPQANTEAFF. This chain joins TRBV6-5 and TRBJ1-1; the D gene is possibly TRBD1 (5 bases). Germline V gene sequence: CDR1 MNHEY, CDR2 SVGAGI. V lost 6 bases and J lost 2, with 13 bases in between. The CDR3 runs 14 residues.

This clonotype came up many times. The chain joins TRBV6-1 to TRBJ2-7; 8 bases are a match to TRBD2. The ends lost 6 bases at V and 0 bases at J; junction bases unmatched: 7. The germline gives CDR1 MNHNS, CDR2 SASEGT. This CDR3 is 15 amino acids long. CDR3 sequence: CASSGGAGSSYEQYF. The CDR3 DNA sequence: TGTGCCAGCAGCGGGGGGGCGGGTTCCTCCTACGAGCAGTACTTC.

The V call is TRBV12-5, the J call TRBJ1-1, with D possibly being TRBD1 (6 bases). The CDR3 runs 19 residues. V lost 4 bases and J lost 0, with 24 bases in between. Germline CDR1 reads LGHNT; CDR2 reads FRNRAP. The CDR3 DNA reads TGTGCTAGTGGTTACAGGGTGGCCCTCCTCCGGAAGATGAACACTGAAGCTTTCTTT. This codes for CASGYRVALLRKMNTEAFF.

This clonotype was counted ten times or more. The genes are TRBV2 and TRBJ2-7; the D gene is possibly TRBD2 (6 bases). The length of the CDR3 is 15 residues. Germline loops: CDR1 SNHLY, CDR2 FYNNEI. V lost 0 bases and J 2 bases, leaving 11 bases between the germline ends. The DNA of the CDR3 is TGTGCCAGCAGTGAAGCGTGGGGGGAAGCCTACGAGCAGTACTTC. Its protein is CASSEAWGEAYEQYF.

Points on this clonotype: This may arise from a read error, as a much more abundant clone is one base away. V gene TRBV7-8 combines with J gene TRBJ1-6; D remains ambiguous. The CDR3 is 12 residues long. Trimming removed 2 bases at V and 8 bases at J, with 4 bases between. Germline CDR1 is SGHVS and CDR2 is FQNEAQ. The chain's CDR3 is CASSLNDSPLHF. The CDR3 region has the DNA TGTGCCAGCAGCTTAAACGATTCACCCCTCCACTTT.

The table lists this clonotype with many counts. The rearrangement joins TRBV6-4 to TRBJ1-5, with 12 bases that match TRBD1. The V gene's germline CDR1 is MRHNA and CDR2 SNTAGT. CDR3 length: 17 amino acids. With 6 bases clipped from V and 0 bases from J, the junction kept 6 bases outside the gene matches. CDR3 loop: CASSAGQGASSNQPQHF. The CDR3, as DNA: TGTGCCAGCAGCGCGGGACAGGGGGCAAGTAGCAATCAGCCCCAGCATTTT.

Ten or more counts support this clonotype. The chain uses TRBV27 and TRBJ1-5, with D perhaps TRBD1 (5 bases). Trimming shortened V by 5 bases and J by 4 bases, and 15 bases separated the two germline ends. Germline CDR1 and CDR2: MNHEY and SMNVEV (reference sequence). The CDR3 has 15 residues. The CDR3 protein is CASSPGDGPNQPQHF. In DNA form, the CDR3 reads TGTGCCAGCAGTCCGGGGGACGGACCTAATCAGCCCCAGCATTTT.

The chain carries TRBV9 and TRBJ1-1, with 7 positions matching TRBD1. The CDR3 runs to 16 residues. V shed 7 bases and J 2 bases; nucleotides not matched to a gene: 14. Germline V gives CDR1 SGDLS, CDR2 YYNGEE. The CDR3 DNA reads as TGTGCCAGCCATCGGGACAGCGCGGGGGGAAACACTGAAGCTTTCTTT. Protein: CASHRDSAGGNTEAFF.

At least ten counts were recorded for this clonotype. The chain is built from TRBV20-1 and TRBJ1-5; 7 positions agree with TRBD1. CDR3 length: 13 residues. With 3 bases clipped from V and 4 bases from J, the junction kept 3 bases outside the gene matches. Germline loops: CDR1 DFQATT, CDR2 SNEGSKA (reference sequence). The CDR3 DNA sequence: TGCAGTGCTAGGAGGGACAGAAATCAGCCCCAGCATTTT. This sequence encodes CSARRDRNQPQHF.

This clonotype was counted between two and nine times. This CDR3 reads CASSSPSDRVEEQYF. In DNA, the CDR3 is TGTGCCAGCAGTTCACCTTCGGACAGGGTGGAAGAGCAGTACTTC. J is TRBJ2-7 and V is TRBV28, with 8 nucleotides matching TRBD1. After removal of 4 bases from V and 7 bases from J, the junction contained 12 bases not matched to a gene. CDR3 length: 15 amino acids. Germline V lookup: CDR1 MDHEN, CDR2 SYDVKM.

The chain is built from TRBV19 and TRBJ2-2, with TRBD1 matching over 7 bases. CDR1 is LNHDA and CDR2 is SQIVND in the germline V gene (reference sequence). The CDR3 covers 14 residues. J gave up 5 bases and V 0 bases, and 0 bases lay outside the gene matches. CDR3 sequence (DNA): TGTGCCAGTAGTATAGACAGGGGGACCGGGGAGCTGTTTTTT. Protein: CASSIDRGTGELFF.

This clonotype was counted ten times or more. The chain is built from TRBV6-1 and TRBJ2-6, with D perhaps matching TRBD1 (5 bases). The CDR3 is made up of 14 amino acids. Trimming took off 7 bases at V and 4 bases at J, with 11 bases between the two ends. In germline, CDR1 is MNHNS, CDR2 SASEGT. The CDR3 here is CASKGIEGANVLTF. The CDR3 region has the DNA TGTGCCAGCAAGGGGATAGAGGGGGCCAACGTCCTGACTTTC.

The CDR3 bases are TGTGCCAGCAGTTCCGGGGGACTAGCGGAAAACGAGCAGTACTTC. Translation gives CASSSGGLAENEQYF. V is TRBV28 and J is TRBJ2-7; 11 bases match TRBD2. The V gene end was trimmed by 4 bases and the J gene end by 5 bases; junction bases not matched to a gene: 7. This CDR3 contains 15 residues. The germline gives CDR1 MDHEN, CDR2 SYDVKM. Full variable domain (rest looked up from reference TRBV28 and TRBJ2-7): DVKVTQSSRYLVKRTGEKVFLECVQDMDHENMFWYRQDPGLGLRLIYFSYDVKMKEKGDIPEGYSVSREKKERFSLILESASTNQTSMYLCASSSGGLAENEQYFGPGTRLTVT.

The sample holds many counts of this clonotype. The genes are TRBV12-3 or TRBV12-4 and TRBJ2-5; D might be TRBD1 or TRBD2, each matching 6 bases. Trimming shortened V by 2 bases and J by 2 bases, and 9 bases separated the two germline ends. The CDR3 contains 14 residues. In DNA form, the CDR3 reads TGTGCCAGCAGTTTACTAGGGGGGCAAGAGACCCAGTACTTC. Translation: CASSLLGGQETQYF.

This clonotype was counted between two and nine times. This chain connects TRBV28 to TRBJ2-7; TRBD1 might be the D (5 bases). V lost 7 bases, J lost 9 bases, and 22 bases lay in between. CDR1 and CDR2 (germline): MDHEN, SYDVKM. The CDR3 extends over 14 amino acids. This chain's CDR3 is CASTPRQLMGWQYF. The CDR3 DNA reads as TGTGCCAGCACACCCCGACAGCTTATGGGGTGGCAGTACTTC.

In its sample, this clonotype was seen many times. CDR3 sequence (DNA): TGTGCCAGTAGTAACGTCGACAGGGTCTATGGCTACACCTTC. It encodes CASSNVDRVYGYTF. The V gene is TRBV19, the J gene TRBJ1-2; 7 nucleotides agree with TRBD1. V was clipped by 4 bases and J by 4 bases; unmatched bases: 6. Germline V gene sequence: CDR1 LNHDA, CDR2 SQIVND (reference sequence). The CDR3 length is 14 residues.

As to this clonotype: One end of the junction fails to match germline, which may point to a read error. The chain has TRBV10-3 and TRBJ2-5; D possibly matches TRBD1 or TRBD2 (7 bases each). This CDR3 contains 18 residues. In germline, CDR1 is ENHRY, CDR2 SYGVKD. The CDR3 here is CATSDHTSGGRARETQYF. The CDR3, as DNA: TGTGCCACCAGTGATCACACTTCAGGGGGGAGGGCCCGAGAAACCCAGTACTTC.